The 2 T cell receptor beta chains listed next were all sequenced from one sample in a study of blood T cell repertoires in COVID-19. The data were produced by immunoSEQ multiplex PCR, yet TCRdb's version contains in-frame clones alone and is incomplete. The table shows 100,000 or so clones, with 80% to 95% occurring only once. The sequenced sample was peripheral blood. Receptors originate from a woman aged 45-59 years in a cohort sampled during active COVID-19.

This chain's CDR3 is CASSSASGGEWYEQYF. CDR3 nucleotide sequence: TGTGCCAGCAGCTCGGCTAGCGGGGGGGAATGGTACGAGCAGTACTTC. The chain recombines TRBV7-9 with TRBJ2-7; 12 nucleotides match TRBD2. Germline V gives CDR1 SEHNR, CDR2 FQNEAQ (reference sequence). The CDR3 sequence is 16 residues long. The junction had 8 bases not matched to a gene; V was cut back by 4 bases and J by 4 bases.

This sequence joins TRBV7-8 and TRBJ2-7; TRBD1 matches at 7 bases. J gave up 3 bases and V 5 bases, and 10 bases lay outside the gene matches. CDR1 is SGHVS, CDR2 FQNEAQ, per germline. The CDR3 consists of 15 residues. The CDR3 reads CASSQATGKGYEQYF. The CDR3 DNA is TGTGCCAGCAGCCAAGCGACAGGGAAGGGCTACGAGCAGTACTTC.